The rows below give T cell receptor beta chains drawn from one sample of a study of blood T cell repertoires in COVID-19. The table came from immunoSEQ multiplex PCR; TCRdb's copy has only in-frame clones and leaves some out. This sample yields about 210,000 clones, of which under 95% are seen a single time; about 1.3% belongs to the top ten. Sequencing was done on a sample of peripheral blood. Every receptor here comes from a man between 25 and 39 years old with acute or convalescent COVID-19. CDR3s include the opening cysteine and the closing phenylalanine or tryptophan.

j_gene: TRBJ1-1
v_gene: TRBV19
CDR3aa: CASSHRDTEAFF

j_gene: TRBJ1-1
v_gene: TRBV11-2
CDR3aa: CASSSPTRQIGSAFF

j_gene: TRBJ2-7
v_gene: TRBV5-1
CDR3aa: CASSAGYGAGMGLEQYF

j_gene: TRBJ1-5
v_gene: TRBV5-6
CDR3aa: CASSQGGTQGQPQHF

j_gene: TRBJ2-7
v_gene: TRBV7-2
CDR3aa: CASSPHRGRFEQYF

j_gene: TRBJ2-1
v_gene: TRBV5-4
CDR3aa: CASRQPGLASNEQFF

j_gene: TRBJ2-1
v_gene: TRBV30
CDR3aa: CAWTLTGGRDNEQFF

j_gene: TRBJ2-1
v_gene: TRBV18
CDR3aa: CASSPLLAEYNEQFF

j_gene: TRBJ2-3
v_gene: TRBV29-1
CDR3aa: CSVGAGATSTDTQYF

j_gene: TRBJ2-2
v_gene: TRBV30
CDR3aa: CAWSLQPGGELFF

j_gene: TRBJ1-4
v_gene: TRBV28
CDR3aa: CASSADRGPNEKLFF

j_gene: TRBJ1-4
v_gene: TRBV2
CDR3aa: CASRARQGAGEKLFF

j_gene: TRBJ2-3
v_gene: TRBV24-1
CDR3aa: CATSDPKAPQDTQYF

j_gene: TRBJ2-1
v_gene: TRBV7-2
CDR3aa: CASSPEGPMTNNEQFF

j_gene: TRBJ1-6
v_gene: TRBV5-6
CDR3aa: CASSSVVGGSPLHF

j_gene: TRBJ2-3
v_gene: TRBV21-1
CDR3aa: CARVTGTNCTDTQYF

j_gene: TRBJ1-2
v_gene: TRBV11-2
CDR3aa: CASSLSGGGRAYGYTF

j_gene: TRBJ1-4
v_gene: TRBV5-4
CDR3aa: CASSRTQGTDEKLFF

j_gene: TRBJ2-1
v_gene: TRBV5-1
CDR3aa: CASSLGGQGASNEQFF

j_gene: TRBJ1-4
v_gene: TRBV28
CDR3aa: CASRTEINEKLFF

j_gene: TRBJ2-3
v_gene: TRBV7-2
CDR3aa: CASSSGTLLTDTQYF

j_gene: TRBJ1-3
v_gene: TRBV7-6
CDR3aa: CASSLSGPNTIYF

j_gene: TRBJ2-1
v_gene: TRBV29-1
CDR3aa: CSGRRGPEQFF

j_gene: TRBJ2-1
v_gene: TRBV4-1
CDR3aa: CASSQVGTSGAPEQFF

j_gene: TRBJ2-3
v_gene: TRBV3-1/TRBV3-2
CDR3aa: CASSQLAGGTDTQYF

j_gene: TRBJ1-2
v_gene: TRBV6-5
CDR3aa: CASRARTGIYGYTF

j_gene: TRBJ2-5
v_gene: TRBV7-8
CDR3aa: CASSQPGRAQETQYF

j_gene: TRBJ2-7
v_gene: TRBV6-6
CDR3aa: CASSSPSAGVGHF

j_gene: TRBJ2-2
v_gene: TRBV2
CDR3aa: CASRKTGARGELFF

j_gene: TRBJ2-3
v_gene: TRBV6-4
CDR3aa: CASSDSSSGSVNTQYF

j_gene: TRBJ2-5
v_gene: TRBV5-1
CDR3aa: CASSRSQETQYF

j_gene: TRBJ1-4
v_gene: TRBV7-9
CDR3aa: CASNRDSDEKLFF

j_gene: TRBJ1-1
v_gene: TRBV6-5
CDR3aa: CASSTTGNTEAFF

j_gene: TRBJ2-7
v_gene: TRBV6-5
CDR3aa: CASESAYEQYF

j_gene: TRBJ2-2
v_gene: TRBV27
CDR3aa: CASKLGTLNTGELFF

j_gene: TRBJ2-1
v_gene: TRBV4-1
CDR3aa: CASSRIPILGTNEQFF

j_gene: TRBJ2-1
v_gene: TRBV7-3
CDR3aa: CASSLWGGRRNEQFF

j_gene: TRBJ1-1
v_gene: TRBV5-1
CDR3aa: CASSSGNTEAFF

j_gene: TRBJ2-7
v_gene: TRBV5-1
CDR3aa: CASSHSVDSYEQYF

j_gene: TRBJ1-4
v_gene: TRBV5-1
CDR3aa: CASSLAGQGTLVNEKLFF

j_gene: TRBJ2-7
v_gene: TRBV18
CDR3aa: CASSQQEIEQYF

j_gene: TRBJ2-5
v_gene: TRBV11-2
CDR3aa: CASSLGTAASRAQYF

j_gene: TRBJ2-1
v_gene: TRBV30
CDR3aa: CAWSRTQGVQFF

j_gene: TRBJ1-1
v_gene: TRBV6-6
CDR3aa: CASTPPGSNTEAFF

j_gene: TRBJ2-3
v_gene: TRBV4-2
CDR3aa: CASSQDHKRDTQYF

j_gene: TRBJ2-3
v_gene: TRBV30
CDR3aa: CAWSLSLSGSTDTQYF

j_gene: TRBJ1-2
v_gene: TRBV18
CDR3aa: CASSPRGNDHYGYTF

j_gene: TRBJ1-1
v_gene: TRBV9
CDR3aa: CASSAHGQADEAFF

j_gene: TRBJ1-3
v_gene: TRBV3-1/TRBV3-2
CDR3aa: CASSRGTGAYGNTIYF

j_gene: TRBJ2-3
v_gene: TRBV6-5
CDR3aa: CASSRQESDTQYF

j_gene: TRBJ2-2
v_gene: TRBV2
CDR3aa: CASSESGTGELFF

j_gene: TRBJ1-4
v_gene: TRBV19
CDR3aa: CASSRSTRPSEKLFF

j_gene: TRBJ1-2
v_gene: TRBV19
CDR3aa: CASSILAMGGLEDYGYTF

j_gene: TRBJ2-3
v_gene: TRBV10-1
CDR3aa: CASSESKRGGQGGDTQYF

j_gene: TRBJ1-3
v_gene: TRBV11-2
CDR3aa: CASSLPGAGNTIYF

j_gene: TRBJ1-6
v_gene: TRBV18
CDR3aa: CASSKAGGRLSSYNSPLHF